The rows below give T cell receptor beta chains drawn from one sample of a study of breast tumors, draining lymph nodes, adjacent tissues. TCRdb called the multiplex PCR reads again in MiXCR, with one record for every CDR3 protein. The sample has some 19,000 distinct CDR3 sequences; 50% are singletons. The source material was breast tumor tissue. These receptors all stem from a female donor with breast cancer. Some clones in this sample may be carry-over from other donors' samples. Both conserved end residues are part of each CDR3. The D gene is left open where the match is weak. Clone sizes are given selectively: once, few, many, or a class where the clone is expanded.

TRBV6-6,TRBJ2-5,many,TRBD2,TGTGCCAGCAGTCCCAGCGGGGGAGGACTACAAGAGACCCAGTACTTC,CASSPSGGGLQETQYF
TRBV5-4,TRBJ1-2,few,.,TGTGCCAGCAGCTTGGGACAGTTGGGCTACACCTTC,CASSLGQLGYTF
TRBV29-1,TRBJ2-1,once,TRBD1,TGCAGCGTTTACGGGACAGGGATTATCTACAATGAGCAGTTCTTC,CSVYGTGIIYNEQFF
TRBV5-8,TRBJ2-2,.,.,TGTGCCAGCAGCTTTTCGGCGAACACCGGGGAGCTGTTTTTT,CASSFSANTGELFF
TRBV29-1,TRBJ2-3,.,.,TGCAGCGTTTACGGGACAGCGGGGGATACGCAGTATTTT,CSVYGTAGDTQYF
TRBV29-1,TRBJ2-3,.,.,TGCAGCGTTGAGTATTCCCCACCTAGCACAGATACGCAGTATTTT,CSVEYSPPSTDTQYF
TRBV19,TRBJ2-1,few,TRBD2,TGTGCCAGTAAACTAGCGGGTATCAACAATGAGCAGTTCTTC,CASKLAGINNEQFF
TRBV10-3,TRBJ2-6,.,.,TGTGCCATATGCCCTGGGGCCCTTTCCGGGGCCAACGTCCTGACTTTC,CAICPGALSGANVLTF
TRBV20-1,TRBJ2-1,.,.,TGCAGCGCTAGGAGCGGCCAGGGGATTTGGCATGAGCAGTTCTTC,CSARSGQGIWHEQFF
TRBV27,TRBJ2-7,.,.,TGTGCCAGCAGTTCTGACGTAACAGGGTTCGAGCAGTACTTC,CASSSDVTGFEQYF
TRBV7-3,TRBJ2-2,.,.,TGTGCCAGCAGCTTTCAGGCGGGGGAGCTGTTTTTT,CASSFQAGELFF
TRBV5-1,TRBJ1-2,.,.,TGCGCCAGCAGCTTACTAGACTATGGCCACACCTTC,CASSLLDYGHTF
TRBV18,TRBJ2-1,many,TRBD2,TGTGCCAGCTCACCACCGGCGGGAGGGTCGAATAATGAGCAGTTCTTC,CASSPPAGGSNNEQFF
TRBV20-1,TRBJ2-7,.,TRBD1,TGCAGTGCAACCGGGACAGGGGGCTCCTACGAGCAGTACTTC,CSATGTGGSYEQYF
TRBV10-1,TRBJ2-7,many,.,TGCGCCAGCAGTAAGGGGGAGGGCTCCTACGAGCAGTACTTC,CASSKGEGSYEQYF
TRBV20-1,TRBJ1-6,.,TRBD1,TGCAGTGCCGAAGGGACAGGGGAAACTTCACCCCTCCACTTT,CSAEGTGETSPLHF
TRBV7-9,TRBJ2-1,many,TRBD2,TGTGCCAGCAGCCCTCCGACTAGCGGTTCCTACAATGAGCAGTTCTTC,CASSPPTSGSYNEQFF
TRBV3-1,TRBJ1-5,many,.,TGTGCCAGCAGTGATGGGGGCAATCAGCCCCAGCATTTT,CASSDGGNQPQHF
TRBV19,TRBJ1-2,many,TRBD1,TGTGCCAGTAGTATCGAAGGGGGCAGGGGCTACACCTTC,CASSIEGGRGYTF
TRBV11-3,TRBJ2-1,.,TRBD1,TGTGCCAGCAGACCCCCGGGACAGGGGACCTACAATGAGCAGTTCTTC,CASRPPGQGTYNEQFF
TRBV5-4,TRBJ2-3,.,TRBD2,TGTGCCAGCAGTCCCCTTCGTAGTAGCGGGTTCACAGATACGCAGTATTTT,CASSPLRSSGFTDTQYF
TRBV7-6,TRBJ2-3,.,.,TGTACCAGCAGCGTACGTGGCACAGATACGCAGTATTTT,CTSSVRGTDTQYF
TRBV30,TRBJ1-2,medium-sized,.,TGTGCCTGGAGTGAAGGGACGGGGGCTGGCTATGGCTACACCTTC,CAWSEGTGAGYGYTF
TRBV6-1,TRBJ2-1,.,TRBD2,TGTGCCAGCAGTGATACTAGCGGGAGCGATGAGCAGTTCTTC,CASSDTSGSDEQFF
TRBV7-9,TRBJ2-7,.,TRBD2,TGTGCCAGCAGCTCCCTACCGGGACTAGCGGCTCCTGGGGGCGAGCAGTACTTC,CASSSLPGLAAPGGEQYF
TRBV14,TRBJ1-2,many,.,TGTGCCAGCAGCCAAGATCGACGGGGTTGGGATGGCTACACCTTC,CASSQDRRGWDGYTF
TRBV7-2,TRBJ1-5,.,.,TGTGCCAGCAGCCCTTCCTGGGGGGGGTACCAGCCCCAGCATTTT,CASSPSWGGYQPQHF
TRBV7-2,TRBJ2-1,.,TRBD2,TGTGCCAGCAGCTTGTTCCTAGCGGGCGAATACAATGAGCAGTTCTTC,CASSLFLAGEYNEQFF
TRBV28,TRBJ1-4,medium-sized,.,TGTGCCAGCAGTTTACCGGGGGGGGATGAAAAACTGTTTTTT,CASSLPGGDEKLFF
TRBV13,TRBJ2-5,medium-sized,.,TGTGCCAGCTCTGCGGGGGCACCTCAAGAGACCCAGTACTTC,CASSAGAPQETQYF
TRBV19,TRBJ2-2,.,TRBD2,TGTGCCAGTAGTATGGGACTAGTCGTTTCCGGGGAGCTGTTTTTT,CASSMGLVVSGELFF
TRBV20-1,TRBJ2-7,many,.,TGCAGTGCTAGAGCTCCCCAGCGCTCCTACGAGCAGTACTTC,CSARAPQRSYEQYF
TRBV4-1,TRBJ2-7,.,TRBD2,TGCGCCAGCAGCCTCAGGACCCGAGCGGGAGGCCCTAGGATTTTC,CASSLRTRAGGPRIF
TRBV18,TRBJ2-7,many,.,TGTGCCAGCTCCAGGAGTGCGGCCGTCTGGGAGCAGTACTTC,CASSRSAAVWEQYF
TRBV6-5,TRBJ2-7,many,TRBD1,TGTGCCAGCAGTAGGGACAGGAGGTACGAGCAGTACTTC,CASSRDRRYEQYF
TRBV7-9,TRBJ2-1,.,.,TGTGCCAGCACCACCCGACGGGCCTCCTACAATGAGCAGCTCTTC,CASTTRRASYNEQLF
TRBV20-1,TRBJ2-3,medium-sized,TRBD2,TGCAGTGCTAGAGATCCCCTACTAGCGGGAGGGCAAGATACGCAGTATTTT,CSARDPLLAGGQDTQYF
TRBV6-1,TRBJ2-5,many,TRBD2,TGTGCCAGCAGTGAAGCTGGAGCGGGAGTACAAGAGACCCAGTACTTC,CASSEAGAGVQETQYF
TRBV20-1,TRBJ2-1,.,.,TGCAGTGCTAAAGGGTCCCCGATCAATGAGCAGTTCTTC,CSAKGSPINEQFF
TRBV6-1,TRBJ2-7,many,.,TGTGCCAGCAGTGAAGCACGCGAGCAGTACTTC,CASSEAREQYF
TRBV20-1,TRBJ1-3,medium-sized,.,TGCAGTGCTTCTCAGGGAAACACCATATATTTT,CSASQGNTIYF
TRBV10-2,TRBJ2-7,many,.,TGCGCCAGCAGTAACAGGGTAGACGAGCAGTACTTC,CASSNRVDEQYF
TRBV7-3,TRBJ2-2,many,.,TGTGCCAGCAGCTTAAAGGCGGCCGGGGAGCTGTTTTTT,CASSLKAAGELFF
TRBV5-6,TRBJ2-1,.,.,.,CDSSFYICSALGGGVTYNEQFF
TRBV5-4,TRBJ1-2,.,TRBD1,TGTGCCAGCAGCGAGGACAGGGCGGTTGTTGGCTACACCTTC,CASSEDRAVVGYTF
TRBV7-6,TRBJ2-1,.,.,TGTGCCAGCAGCTTTGGGGTAAACAATGGGCAGTTCTTC,CASSFGVNNGQFF
TRBV12-3/TRBV12-4,TRBJ2-5,many,TRBD2,TGTGCCAGCAGGCTGGGGACTAGCGGGAGTGGGGGGGACCAAGAGACCCAGTACTTC,CASRLGTSGSGGDQETQYF
TRBV7-3,TRBJ2-1,.,TRBD2,TGTGCCAGCAGCTTCGGGACTAGCCCACACAATGAGCAGTTCTTC,CASSFGTSPHNEQFF